The T cell receptor (beta chain) under discussion was sequenced for a study of a mutant IDH1 vaccine in newly diagnosed glioma. Across the whole study: Males made up 62.5% and females 37.5% of treated patients, whose mean age was approximately 40 years. General study results and limits: Approximately 95% of patients showed vaccine-induced immune responses across multiple MHC alleles.

Only in-frame clones appear in the TCRdb table, and some are missing; sequencing was by immunoSEQ multiplex PCR. Here the sample spans 43,000 or so clones, approximately 92% being singletons. The CDR3 totals 15 residues. With V trimmed by 5 bases and J by 5 bases, 10 bases remained unmatched. CDR1 SEHNR and CDR2 FQNEAQ come from the germline V gene (reference sequence). Time point reported: week 35, safety follow-up. In every dose of vaccine, 300 ug of mutant IDH1 20-mer peptide was given alongside topical imiquimod. As concerns this clone: What it recognizes is unknown.

The specimen comprised PBMCs, sampled from a glioma patient whose treatment included an IDH1 peptide vaccine. This TCR was recovered from a man aged 50-59 years with glioma. The chain carries TRBV7-9 and TRBJ2-5; 8 nucleotides agree with TRBD1. The CDR3 sequence: CASSPGGSRLETQYF. Here the CDR3 DNA reads TGTGCCAGCAGCCCAGGGGGCAGCCGATTGGAGACCCAGTACTTC. Filled out from reference TRBV7-9 and TRBJ2-5, the complete variable domain reads DTGVSQNPRHKITKRGQNVTFRCDPISEHNRLYWYRQTLGQGPEFLTYFQNEAQLEKSRLLSDRFSAERPKGSFSTLEIQRTEQGDSAMYLCASSPGGSRLETQYFGPGTRLLVL.